This entry lists 7 T cell receptor beta chains sequenced from one sample in a study of tumor T cells in aggressive B-cell lymphoma. Method: immunoSEQ multiplex PCR; TCRdb's copy keeps in-frame clones and lacks some. Seen here are some 7,900 clones, about 80% observed once, and the top ten hold about 4.9%. The sample comprised tumor tissue. The source of these receptors is an adult with diffuse large B cell lymphoma.

The genes are TRBV11-2 and TRBJ2-5, with TRBD2 as a possible D gene (6 bases). The V and J ends lost 0 bases and 1 base respectively, with 12 bases between them. The CDR3 extends over 16 amino acids. Germline V gene data show CDR1 as SGHAT and CDR2 as FQNNGV. The DNA of the CDR3 is TGTGCCAGCAGCTTAGAGACTAGTCGACTCCAAGAGACCCAGTACTTC. Protein product: CASSLETSRLQETQYF.

V usage is TRBV5-1 and J usage is TRBJ2-1; D gene ambiguous. This CDR3 comprises 15 residues. The germline CDR1 and CDR2 sequences are SGHRS and YFSETQ. V was shortened by 1 base and J by 8 bases, with 16 bases between the two germline ends. Here the CDR3 reads CASSLIIKSVDEQFF. In nucleotides, the CDR3 is TGCGCCAGCAGCTTGATAATTAAATCTGTCGATGAGCAGTTCTTC.

V and J are TRBV7-2 and TRBJ2-7, with 11 bases matching TRBD2. The CDR3 length is 15 residues. Germline V CDR1 and CDR2: SGHTA, FQGNSA. V shed 2 bases and J 3 bases; nucleotides not matched to a gene: 3. The CDR3, as DNA: TGTGCCAGCAGCTTAATAGCGGGAGGGCGCTACGAGCAGTACTTC. The encoded protein is CASSLIAGGRYEQYF.

The chain is built from TRBV6-5 and TRBJ1-5; 9 nucleotides match TRBD1. The CDR3 has 16 amino acids. Germline V gives CDR1 MNHEY, CDR2 SVGAGI. Trimming took 4 bases from V and 1 from J; bases not matched to a gene: 5. CDR3 loop: CASSSRQGVSNQPQHF. The CDR3 DNA sequence: TGTGCCAGCAGTTCTAGACAGGGGGTCAGCAATCAGCCCCAGCATTTT.

The gene calls are TRBV14 and TRBJ1-4; tentative D call: TRBD1 (6 bases). The CDR3 is 18 amino acids. Per the germline V gene, CDR1 is SGHDN and CDR2 is FVKESK. The V and J ends lost 0 bases and 4 bases respectively, with 18 bases between them. The CDR3 nucleotides read TGTGCCAGCAGCCAAGAAACAGGGAAGATTGGTGGTAATGAAAAACTGTTTTTT. Residues: CASSQETGKIGGNEKLFF.

The rearrangement links TRBV7-8 to TRBJ2-1, with D possibly matching TRBD1 (5 bases). Deletions cut 6 bases from V and 1 base from J, with 10 bases between. The CDR3 is 14 amino acids. Germline values: CDR1 SGHVS, CDR2 FQNEAQ. In DNA form, the CDR3 reads TGTGCCAGCAGGGGGCTGTATTCCTACAATGAGCAGTTCTTC. Protein product: CASRGLYSYNEQFF.

The CDR3 spells CASSHLGQRRTDTQYF. The CDR3 DNA is TGCGCCAGCAGCCATTTGGGACAGAGACGCACAGATACGCAGTATTTT. The chain uses TRBV4-1 and TRBJ2-3; 7 bases match TRBD1. Germline CDR1 is MGHRA and CDR2 is YSYEKL. The CDR3 extends over 16 amino acids. The J segment lost 1 base and the V segment lost 3 bases, leaving 7 bases of the junction unmatched.